The text below deals with one T cell receptor (beta chain). The antigen remains unidentified. This sample stems from a study of shared clonotypes between healthy human individuals. Study at large: A couple of women and three men aged 18 to 49 made up the donors. General study results and limits: In having few donors, the study represented limited genetic and exposure-history diversity. Clonotypes that were shared across a handful of donors made up around 5.5% of naive CD4 clonotypes.

Data came from immunoSEQ multiplex PCR; TCRdb stores just in-frame clones and leaves some out. The sample has over 700,000 clones, roughly two thirds seen once. The CDR3 runs to 16 residues. CDR1 and CDR2 (germline): MNHEY, SMNVEV (reference sequence). V shed 6 bases and J shed 0 bases, with 14 bases lying between them. Input material: memory CD4+ T cells sorted from blood. Subset denoted: CD45RA-negative fraction. The sequence came from a woman in her thirties in good health. V is TRBV27 and J is TRBJ2-2; no definite D call. In nucleotides, the CDR3 is TGTGCCAGCAGACTGGACGGAAGAGCGAACACCGGGGAGCTGTTTTTT. Encoded protein: CASRLDGRANTGELFF.